The next 12 T cell receptor beta chains were all read from a single sample in a study of glioma-infiltrating T cells after dendritic cell vaccination. Clones were sequenced by immunoSEQ multiplex PCR, and TCRdb holds only the in-frame ones, with some missing. The sample gives roughly 100,000 clones, 81% of which show up once; 12% is in the top ten. This specimen consisted of blood, obtained before dendritic cell vaccination. The origin of the receptors is a human donor with glioblastoma.

The chain is built from TRBV7-9 and TRBJ2-7; TRBD1 matches 7 bases. After removal of 4 bases from V and 2 bases from J, the junction contained 8 bases not matched to a gene. This CDR3 is 15 amino acids long. Germline CDR1 is SEHNR and CDR2 is FQNEAQ (reference sequence). DNA of the CDR3: TGTGCCAGCAGCTCAGGTACAGGGGCCACCTACGAGCAGTACTTC. Protein sequence: CASSSGTGATYEQYF. Drawing the rest from reference TRBV7-9 and TRBJ2-7, the complete variable domain is DTGVSQNPRHKITKRGQNVTFRCDPISEHNRLYWYRQTLGQGPEFLTYFQNEAQLEKSRLLSDRFSAERPKGSFSTLEIQRTEQGDSAMYLCASSSGTGATYEQYFGPGTRLTVT.

The chain carries TRBV6-1 and TRBJ1-5; 8 bases align to TRBD1. Germline V gene lookup returns CDR1 MNHNS and CDR2 SASEGT. V dropped 0 bases and J dropped 3; count of bases not matched to a gene: 4. The CDR3 loop spans 16 amino acids. CDR3 loop: CASSEAPGQVNQPQHF. Written as DNA, the CDR3 is TGTGCCAGCAGTGAAGCGCCGGGACAGGTCAATCAGCCCCAGCATTTT.

This clone occurred a few times. The rearrangement links TRBV4-1 to TRBJ2-1, with 8 bases that match TRBD1. Per germline, CDR1 MGHRA and CDR2 YSYEKL. The CDR3 sequence is 16 residues long. The ends lost 2 bases at V and 8 bases at J; junction bases unmatched: 11. CDR3 sequence (DNA): TGCGCCAGCAGCCAACACAGGGGGGCCTTGAGCCATGAGCAGTTCTTC. Its translation is CASSQHRGALSHEQFF.

The CDR3 loop reads CSARDGQGQHF. The CDR3, as DNA: TGCAGTGCTAGAGACGGGCAGGGCCAGCATTTT. This chain links TRBV20-1 with TRBJ1-5; D possibly corresponds to TRBD1 (5 bases). Trimming removed 0 bases from V and 12 bases from J, with 9 bases in between. This CDR3 region has 11 residues. The germline CDR1 and CDR2 sequences are DFQATT and SNEGSKA (reference sequence).

The chain employs TRBV7-8 and TRBJ1-1, with D maybe TRBD1 (6 bases). The CDR3 is 16 amino acids. V was pared by 5 bases and J by 8 bases, with 24 bases between. Per germline, CDR1 SGHVS and CDR2 FQNEAQ. CDR3 sequence reads: CASSDPGQPLTEEAFF. The CDR3 nucleotides read TGTGCCAGCAGCGACCCCGGACAGCCCTTGACGGAAGAAGCTTTCTTT.

The V and J genes are TRBV9 and TRBJ2-3; 8 nucleotides match TRBD2. The J segment lost 6 bases and the V segment lost 6 bases, leaving 21 bases of the junction unmatched. CDR1 is SGDLS, CDR2 YYNGEE, per germline. This CDR3 has 18 residues. CDR3 sequence reads: CASNSRGGAVGIRDTQYF. The DNA for the CDR3 is TGTGCCAGCAATTCCCGGGGGGGGGCTGTTGGGATTAGGGATACGCAGTATTTT.

The chain couples TRBV7-2 to TRBJ1-3; D is possibly TRBD1 (5 bases). CDR3 length: 15 amino acids. V lost 1 base, J lost 6 bases, and 13 bases lay in between. Per germline, CDR1 SGHTA and CDR2 FQGNSA. CDR3 amino acids: CASSLVGAVENTIYF. CDR3 nucleotide sequence: TGTGCCAGCAGCTTAGTTGGGGCTGTCGAAAACACCATATATTTT.

This clone was found many times. The V and J genes are TRBV27 and TRBJ1-1; TRBD1 is a possible D gene (5 bases). V dropped 8 bases and J dropped 4 bases, with 17 bases sitting between them. Germline V gene sequence: CDR1 MNHEY, CDR2 SMNVEV (reference sequence). The CDR3 has 14 residues. CDR3 in DNA: TGTGCCAGCGTAAAAAAGGCGGGGGGCACTGAAGCTTTCTTT. The encoded protein is CASVKKAGGTEAFF.

The chain employs TRBV6-5 and TRBJ2-1; 11 bases fit TRBD2. The CDR3 spans 15 residues. V was clipped by 5 bases and J by 9 bases; unmatched bases: 9. CDR1 is MNHEY and CDR2 is SVGAGI in the germline V gene. This chain's CDR3 is CASSAASGGPFEQFF. CDR3 DNA: TGTGCCAGCAGTGCTGCTAGCGGGGGGCCGTTTGAGCAGTTCTTC.

This chain connects TRBV5-6 to TRBJ1-1; D is possibly TRBD1 (5 bases). The CDR3 totals 13 residues. Germline V lookup: CDR1 SGHDT, CDR2 YYEEEE. Trimming removed 2 bases from V and 5 bases from J, with 10 bases in between. The CDR3 spells CASSFDGGTEAFF. CDR3 nucleotides: TGTGCCAGCAGCTTCGACGGGGGGACTGAAGCTTTCTTT.

The rearrangement links TRBV7-9 to TRBJ2-3; 7 nucleotides match TRBD2. The length of the CDR3 is 15 residues. V lost 1 base to trimming and J lost 1 base; unmatched junction nucleotides: 2. CDR1 SEHNR and CDR2 FQNEAQ come from the germline V gene (reference sequence). This CDR3 reads CASSLDRGGTDTQYF. CDR3 coding DNA: TGTGCCAGCAGCTTAGATCGGGGGGGCACAGATACGCAGTATTTT.

V usage is TRBV9 and J usage is TRBJ2-7, with D perhaps matching TRBD2 (6 bases). Germline-derived CDR1 and CDR2 are SGDLS and YYNGEE. The CDR3 runs 16 residues. Trimming pared 0 bases from V and 3 bases from J, leaving 16 bases between. CDR3 amino acids: CASSVGGSGRDYEQYF. Here the CDR3 DNA reads TGTGCCAGCAGCGTAGGTGGGTCAGGGCGGGACTACGAGCAGTACTTC.